This T cell receptor beta chain was recorded in a study of vaccination effects on CD4 cells after COVID-19. TCRdb's table, derived via immunoSEQ multiplex PCR, lists solely in-frame clones and lacks some. In the table there are around 23,000 clones, about 74% of which are singletons. Peptide-pool stimulation followed by sequencing identified expanded antigen-specific CD4+ clonotypes in the ViraFEST assay. Culture lasted 10 days before CD4+ T cell isolation. Nobody among the vaccine recipients had prior SARS-CoV-2 infection (nucleocapsid antibodies were negative). Peptides at approximately 9.6 ug/ml and IL-2 at around 9.3 IU/ml were added to 2 million or so PBMC per well. Days 3 and 7 saw half the medium replaced with IL-2 medium. V was cut by 9 bases and J by 0 bases, with 8 bases left in between. Germline V gene sequence: CDR1 KGHDR, CDR2 SFDVKD. The CDR3 totals 12 residues. As for this clone: Its antigen remains unidentified.

This specimen consisted of CD4+ T cells from PBMCs cultured with HCoV-NL63 spike peptides, obtained before COVID-19 vaccination. The chain joins TRBV24-1 to TRBJ2-7; tentatively, D is TRBD1 or TRBD2 (5 bases each). The sequence was obtained from a human donor who received a COVID-19 vaccine. The CDR3 is CATGDDSYEQYF. CDR3 DNA: TGTGCCACCGGGGACGACTCCTACGAGCAGTACTTC.